This T cell receptor (beta chain) was captured in a study of blood T cell repertoires in COVID-19. Study-wide context: T cells, B-cell-depleted T cells, or PBMCs provided the cDNA or gDNA that served as material.

Cohort 3 recovered donors had two negative PCRs, clearance, or symptom resolution. As originally analysed: Quantification of nucleated cells was approximated via reference gene primer amplification. Libraries were prepared by immunoSEQ multiplex PCR; TCRdb keeps only in-frame clonotypes and omits some of them. V, J and clone size are taken as reported in that table, and D and trimming were inferred from the DNA itself. The sample records about 180,000 clones, roughly 86% being singletons. Germline V gives CDR1 SGHRS, CDR2 YFSETQ. Trimming at V came to 5 bases and at J to 8 bases, leaving 12 bases not matched to a gene. The CDR3 runs to 14 residues.

The clonotype was recovered from a woman aged 25 to 39 who had recovered from COVID-19. The sequencing input was PBMCs or T cells enriched from blood (not recorded which). The chain carries TRBV5-1 and TRBJ1-2; 7 bases align to TRBD1. The chain's CDR3 is CASRVGTTGSGYTF. CDR3 nucleotide sequence: TGCGCCAGCAGGGTGGGGACGACAGGGAGCGGCTACACCTTC.